This entry lists 17 T cell receptor beta chains sequenced from one sample in a study of blood T cell repertoires in COVID-19. The data were produced by immunoSEQ multiplex PCR, yet TCRdb's version contains in-frame clones alone and is incomplete. The sample carries under 130,000 clones, 70% to 90% recorded once. The sequencing input was peripheral blood. These TCRs come from a woman in her sixties with acute or convalescent COVID-19.

Details on this clone: An end of the junction does not agree with germline; a read error may underlie this. V usage is TRBV12-5 and J usage is TRBJ2-3, with TRBD2 identical over 8 bases. This CDR3 comprises 17 residues. Germline V gene lookup returns CDR1 LGHNT and CDR2 FRNRAP. The CDR3 loop reads CASGLGSSGISTDTQYF. Written as DNA, the CDR3 is TGTGCTAGTGGCTTGGGGAGTAGCGGGATTAGCACAGATACGCAGTATTTT.

The J gene is TRBJ1-1, the V gene TRBV5-1; the D gene is possibly TRBD1 (5 bases). This CDR3 region has 15 residues. Germline loops: CDR1 SGHRS, CDR2 YFSETQ. The V and J ends lost 1 base and 0 bases respectively, with 10 bases between them. CDR3 residues: CASSLYPGMNTEAFF. The CDR3 DNA sequence: TGCGCCAGCAGCTTGTATCCAGGGATGAACACTGAAGCTTTCTTT.

The chain uses TRBV5-1 and TRBJ2-2; 13 bases are shared with TRBD2. With V trimmed by 1 base and J by 0 bases, 3 bases remained unmatched. The germline V gene has CDR1 SGHRS and CDR2 YFSETQ. The CDR3 runs 18 residues. The CDR3 DNA reads as TGCGCCAGCAGCTTGACCGGGACTAGCGGGGCGAACACCGGGGAGCTGTTTTTT. Encoded protein: CASSLTGTSGANTGELFF. Combining the CDR3 with reference TRBV5-1 and TRBJ2-2 gives the whole variable domain KAGVTQTPRYLIKTRGQQVTLSCSPISGHRSVSWYQQTPGQGLQFLFEYFSETQRNKGNFPGRFSGRQFSNSRSEMNVSTLELGDSALYLCASSLTGTSGANTGELFFGEGSRLTVL.

This sequence joins TRBV28 and TRBJ1-2, with TRBD1 matching over 7 bases. V shed 6 bases, J shed 5 bases, and the junction held 6 bases outside the gene matches. Germline V gene sequence: CDR1 MDHEN, CDR2 SYDVKM. The CDR3 has 13 residues. The CDR3 sequence is CASSSPDRYGYTF. The CDR3, as DNA: TGTGCCAGCAGCTCGCCGGACAGGTATGGCTACACCTTC.

The genes are TRBV5-4 and TRBJ2-2, with 9 bases matching TRBD1. The junction had 9 bases not matched to a gene; V was cut back by 2 bases and J by 7 bases. Germline V gives CDR1 SGHNT, CDR2 YYREEE (reference sequence). The CDR3 covers 16 residues. CDR3 in amino acids: CASSLPGQGGIGELFF. The DNA for the CDR3 is TGTGCCAGCAGCTTACCGGGACAGGGTGGAATCGGGGAGCTGTTTTTT.

The chain has TRBV7-2 and TRBJ2-5; 14 bases agree with TRBD2. After removal of 5 bases from V and 8 bases from J, the junction contained 7 bases not matched to a gene. This CDR3 comprises 15 residues. In germline, CDR1 is SGHTA, CDR2 FQGNSA. The CDR3 nucleotides read TGTGCCAGCAGCACCGGACTAGCGGGAGGCCGTACCCAGTACTTC. Its translation is CASSTGLAGGRTQYF.

The genes are TRBV2 and TRBJ1-3; no definite D call. The germline V gene has CDR1 SNHLY and CDR2 FYNNEI. The V and J ends lost 4 bases and 2 bases respectively, with 12 bases between them. This CDR3 comprises 15 residues. CDR3 sequence: CASSVGSGTGNTIYF. The CDR3 DNA follows: TGTGCCAGCAGTGTGGGGTCCGGGACTGGAAACACCATATATTTT.

The chain combines TRBV2 with TRBJ1-3; possibly TRBD1 for D (6 bases). V was pared by 6 bases and J by 4 bases, with 13 bases between. The CDR3 spans 14 residues. CDR1 is SNHLY and CDR2 is FYNNEI in the germline V gene. The CDR3 spells CASSARDIGNTIYF. CDR3 sequence (DNA): TGTGCCAGCAGCGCCCGGGACATCGGAAACACCATATATTTT.

This chain links TRBV6-1 with TRBJ1-1; D is perhaps TRBD1 (6 bases). The CDR3 has 13 residues. Germline CDR1 and CDR2: MNHNS and SASEGT. Trimming left V 2 bases short and J 5 bases short, with 9 bases between. The CDR3 sequence: CASSEWGRTEAFF. The CDR3 DNA sequence: TGTGCCAGCAGTGAATGGGGGCGGACTGAAGCTTTCTTT.

This clone was found a few times. This chain connects TRBV27 to TRBJ1-5, with 7 bases matching TRBD1. CDR3 length: 14 residues. Germline-derived CDR1 and CDR2 are MNHEY and SMNVEV (reference sequence). The junction had 3 bases not matched to a gene; V was cut back by 0 bases and J by 7 bases. The CDR3 spells CASSLSTQGQPQHF. The CDR3 DNA reads as TGTGCCAGCAGTTTATCAACACAGGGGCAGCCCCAGCATTTT.

The gene calls are TRBV30 and TRBJ1-3; the D is unclear. CDR1 is GTSNPN and CDR2 is SVGIG in the germline V gene (reference sequence). The V gene lost 6 bases and the J gene lost 2 bases, with 14 bases spanning the gap. This CDR3 spans 14 amino acids. CDR3 amino acids: CACSTGYPGNTIYF. The CDR3 DNA reads as TGTGCCTGCTCCACCGGGTACCCTGGAAACACCATATATTTT.

The chain employs TRBV6-5 and TRBJ1-4; TRBD1 agrees at 8 bases. J was trimmed by 3 bases and V by 8 bases; bases with no gene match: 5. The CDR3 is 14 amino acids. In germline, CDR1 is MNHEY, CDR2 SVGAGI. The CDR3: CASRPDRANEKLFF. The CDR3 region has the DNA TGTGCCAGCCGCCCGGACAGGGCTAATGAAAAACTGTTTTTT.

The chain has TRBV2 and TRBJ1-1; 10 bases align to TRBD1. The CDR3 covers 16 residues. Germline loops: CDR1 SNHLY, CDR2 FYNNEI. V was clipped by 9 bases and J by 4 bases; unmatched bases: 14. The CDR3 DNA follows: TGTGCCAGTCACCTCGACAGGGGGCGTTACGGCACTGAAGCTTTCTTT. This codes for CASHLDRGRYGTEAFF.

V gene TRBV7-2 combines with J gene TRBJ1-5, with 7 bases that match TRBD1. The length of the CDR3 is 16 residues. Germline CDR1 is SGHTA and CDR2 is FQGNSA. V lost 1 base to trimming and J lost 4 bases; unmatched junction nucleotides: 7. Here the CDR3 DNA reads TGTGCCAGCAGCTTAGTAACAGGGGCCCCTAATCAGCCCCAGCATTTT. As protein: CASSLVTGAPNQPQHF.

The rearrangement uses TRBV5-1 and TRBJ2-6; maybe TRBD1 (6 bases). V lost 7 bases to trimming and J lost 0 bases, with 11 bases between them. The CDR3 loop spans 15 amino acids. Germline CDR1 reads SGHRS; CDR2 reads YFSETQ. The CDR3, as DNA: TGCGCCAGCCAACAGGGACCCTCTGGGGCCAACGTCCTGACTTTC. Its translation: CASQQGPSGANVLTF.

V is TRBV28 and J is TRBJ1-1; D gene ambiguous. Trimming cost V 3 bases and J 8 bases, with 7 bases left between them. Germline CDR1 is MDHEN and CDR2 is SYDVKM. This CDR3 has 11 amino acids. CDR3 region: CASSFSDEAFF. DNA for the CDR3: TGTGCCAGCAGTTTCAGCGACGAAGCTTTCTTT. Looking up the rest from reference TRBV28 and TRBJ1-1 gives the full variable domain: DVKVTQSSRYLVKRTGEKVFLECVQDMDHENMFWYRQDPGLGLRLIYFSYDVKMKEKGDIPEGYSVSREKKERFSLILESASTNQTSMYLCASSFSDEAFFGQGTRLTVV.

This clone appeared a single time. The chain employs TRBV4-1 and TRBJ2-1, with 8 positions matching TRBD2. This CDR3 comprises 17 residues. Germline CDR1 MGHRA, CDR2 YSYEKL. The V segment lost 4 bases and the J segment 2 bases; nucleotides outside the gene matches: 10. CDR3 amino acids: CASSPDPGLAAYNEQFF. In DNA form, the CDR3 reads TGCGCCAGCAGCCCGGACCCTGGACTAGCCGCCTACAATGAGCAGTTCTTC.